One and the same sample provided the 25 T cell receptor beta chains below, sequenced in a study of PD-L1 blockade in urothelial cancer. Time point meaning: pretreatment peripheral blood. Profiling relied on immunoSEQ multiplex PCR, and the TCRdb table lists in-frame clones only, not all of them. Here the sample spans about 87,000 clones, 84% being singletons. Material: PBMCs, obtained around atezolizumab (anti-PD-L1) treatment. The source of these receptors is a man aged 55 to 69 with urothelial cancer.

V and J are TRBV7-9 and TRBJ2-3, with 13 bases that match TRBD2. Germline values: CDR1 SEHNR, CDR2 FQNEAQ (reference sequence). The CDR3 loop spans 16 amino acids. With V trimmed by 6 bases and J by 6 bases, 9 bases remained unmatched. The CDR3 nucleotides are TGTGCCAGCAGGACTCAGAGGACTAGCGGGGGTGATACGCAGTATTTT. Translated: CASRTQRTSGGDTQYF.

DNA of the CDR3: TGTGCTAGTGGCCAGGGACAGCTTGGCGGAGAGACCCAGTACTTC. The encoded protein is CASGQGQLGGETQYF. The genes are TRBV12-5 and TRBJ2-5; 7 bases map to TRBD1. CDR1 LGHNT and CDR2 FRNRAP come from the germline V gene. Trimming cost V 6 bases and J 4 bases; bases outside gene matches: 11. The length of the CDR3 is 15 residues.

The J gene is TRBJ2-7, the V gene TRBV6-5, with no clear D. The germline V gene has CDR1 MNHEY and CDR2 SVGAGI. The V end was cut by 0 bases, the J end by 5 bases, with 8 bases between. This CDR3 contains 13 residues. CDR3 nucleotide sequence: TGTGCCAGCAGTTACTCATCGGGTGACGAGCAGTACTTC. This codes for CASSYSSGDEQYF.

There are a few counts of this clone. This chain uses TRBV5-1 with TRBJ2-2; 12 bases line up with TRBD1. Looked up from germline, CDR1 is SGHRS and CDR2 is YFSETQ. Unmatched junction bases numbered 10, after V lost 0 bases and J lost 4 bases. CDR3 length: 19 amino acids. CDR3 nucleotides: TGCGCCAGCAGCTTGGCTCTGCGGGGGACAGGGGGCCGCACCGGGGAGCTGTTTTTT. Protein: CASSLALRGTGGRTGELFF.

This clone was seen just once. The CDR3 loop is CASSYKGMDYGYTF. CDR3 DNA: TGTGCCAGCAGTTACAAGGGGATGGACTATGGCTACACCTTC. V gene TRBV6-5 combines with J gene TRBJ1-2; D perhaps matches TRBD1 (5 bases). Deletions cut 2 bases from V and 3 bases from J, with 10 bases between. Germline V gives CDR1 MNHEY, CDR2 SVGAGI. The CDR3 length is 14 residues.

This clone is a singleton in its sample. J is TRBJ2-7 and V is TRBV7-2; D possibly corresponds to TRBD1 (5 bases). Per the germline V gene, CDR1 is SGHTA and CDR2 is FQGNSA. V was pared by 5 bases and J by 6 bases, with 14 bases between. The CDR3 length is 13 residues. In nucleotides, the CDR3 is TGTGCCAGCAGCAGGATACAGGTTAGCGAGCAGTACTTC. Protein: CASSRIQVSEQYF.

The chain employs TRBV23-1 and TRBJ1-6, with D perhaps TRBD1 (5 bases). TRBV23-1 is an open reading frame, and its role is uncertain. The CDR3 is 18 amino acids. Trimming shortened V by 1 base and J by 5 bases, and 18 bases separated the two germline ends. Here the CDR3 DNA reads TGCGCCAGCAGTCAATTCCAAATGGAGACAGTGAATAATTCACCCCTCCACTTT. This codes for CASSQFQMETVNNSPLHF.

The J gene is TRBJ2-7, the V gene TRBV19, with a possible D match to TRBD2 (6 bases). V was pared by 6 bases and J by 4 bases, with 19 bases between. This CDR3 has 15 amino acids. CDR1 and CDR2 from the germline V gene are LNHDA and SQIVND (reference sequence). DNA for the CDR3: TGTGCCAGTAGCCCTGGGGGGACGCTGTCTTACGAGCAGTACTTC. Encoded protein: CASSPGGTLSYEQYF.

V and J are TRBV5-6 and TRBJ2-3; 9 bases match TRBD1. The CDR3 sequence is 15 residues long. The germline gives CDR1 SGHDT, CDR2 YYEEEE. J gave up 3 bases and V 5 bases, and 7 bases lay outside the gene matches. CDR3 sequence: CASRKTGGGTDTQYF. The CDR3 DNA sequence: TGTGCCAGCAGGAAAACAGGGGGCGGGACAGATACGCAGTATTTT.

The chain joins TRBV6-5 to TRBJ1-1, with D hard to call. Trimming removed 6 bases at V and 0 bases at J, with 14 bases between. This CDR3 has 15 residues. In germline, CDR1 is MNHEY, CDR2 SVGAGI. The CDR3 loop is CASSNDRGMNTEAFF. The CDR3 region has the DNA TGTGCCAGCAGCAACGACCGGGGAATGAACACTGAAGCTTTCTTT.

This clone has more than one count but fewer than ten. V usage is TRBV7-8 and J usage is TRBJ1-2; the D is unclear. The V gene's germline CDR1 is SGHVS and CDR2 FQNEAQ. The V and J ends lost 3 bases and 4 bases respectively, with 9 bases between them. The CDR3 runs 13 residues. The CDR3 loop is CASSFRGSYGYTF. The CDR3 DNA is TGTGCCAGCAGCTTTCGGGGTTCCTATGGCTACACCTTC.

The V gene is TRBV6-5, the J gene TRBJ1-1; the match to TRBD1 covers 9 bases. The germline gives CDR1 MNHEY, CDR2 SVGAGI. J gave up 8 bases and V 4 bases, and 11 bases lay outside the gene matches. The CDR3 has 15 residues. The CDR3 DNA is TGTGCCAGCAGTTCACGAGGGACAGGGATTGAGGAAGCTTTCTTT. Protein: CASSSRGTGIEEAFF.

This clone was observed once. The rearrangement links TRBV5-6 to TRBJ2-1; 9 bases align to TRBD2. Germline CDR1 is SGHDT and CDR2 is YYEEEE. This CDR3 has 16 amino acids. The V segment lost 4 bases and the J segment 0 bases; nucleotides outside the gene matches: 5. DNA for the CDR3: TGTGCCAGCAGCGGTCAGCGGGAGGACTCCTACAATGAGCAGTTCTTC. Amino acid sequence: CASSGQREDSYNEQFF. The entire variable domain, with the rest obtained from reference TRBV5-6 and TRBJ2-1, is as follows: DAGVTQSPTHLIKTRGQQVTLRCSPKSGHDTVSWYQQALGQGPQFIFQYYEEEERQRGNFPDRFSGHQFPNYSSELNVNALLLGDSALYLCASSGQREDSYNEQFFGPGTRLTVL.

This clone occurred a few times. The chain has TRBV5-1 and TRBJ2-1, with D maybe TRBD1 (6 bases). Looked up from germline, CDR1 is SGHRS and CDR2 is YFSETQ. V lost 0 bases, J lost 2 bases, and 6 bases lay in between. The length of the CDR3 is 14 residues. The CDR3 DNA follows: TGCGCCAGCAGCTTGGGGGACACCTACAATGAGCAGTTCTTC. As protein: CASSLGDTYNEQFF.

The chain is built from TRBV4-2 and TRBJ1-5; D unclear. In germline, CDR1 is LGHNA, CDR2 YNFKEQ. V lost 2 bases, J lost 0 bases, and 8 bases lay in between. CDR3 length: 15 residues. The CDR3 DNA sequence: TGTGCCAGCAGCCAAACAGACAATAGCAATCAGCCCCAGCATTTT. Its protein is CASSQTDNSNQPQHF.

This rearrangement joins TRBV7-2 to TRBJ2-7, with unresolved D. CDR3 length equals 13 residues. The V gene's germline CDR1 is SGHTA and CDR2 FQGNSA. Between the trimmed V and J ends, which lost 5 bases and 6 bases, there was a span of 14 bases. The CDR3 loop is CASSNEVVREQYF. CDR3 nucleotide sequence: TGTGCCAGCAGCAACGAGGTGGTTCGCGAGCAGTACTTC.

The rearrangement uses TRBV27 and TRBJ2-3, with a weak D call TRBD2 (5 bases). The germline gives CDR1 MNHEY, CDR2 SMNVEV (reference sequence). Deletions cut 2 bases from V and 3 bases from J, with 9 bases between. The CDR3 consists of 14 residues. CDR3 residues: CASSLEGLTDTQYF. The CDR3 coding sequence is TGTGCCAGCAGTTTAGAGGGCTTGACAGATACGCAGTATTTT.

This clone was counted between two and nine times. The CDR3 DNA is TGTGCCTGGAGTGCCCGACCCGGGATTGAAGCTTTCTTT. This gives the protein CAWSARPGIEAFF. This rearrangement joins TRBV30 to TRBJ1-1, with no clear D. The V end lost 1 base, the J end lost 7 bases, and 13 bases lay between the germline ends. Germline V gene data show CDR1 as GTSNPN and CDR2 as SVGIG (reference sequence). The CDR3 extends over 13 amino acids.

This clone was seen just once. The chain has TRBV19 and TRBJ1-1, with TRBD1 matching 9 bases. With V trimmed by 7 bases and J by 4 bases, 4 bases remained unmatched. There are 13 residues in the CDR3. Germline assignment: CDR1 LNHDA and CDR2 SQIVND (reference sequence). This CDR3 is CASTTDRGTEAFF. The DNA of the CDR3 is TGTGCCAGTACTACGGACAGGGGCACTGAAGCTTTCTTT.

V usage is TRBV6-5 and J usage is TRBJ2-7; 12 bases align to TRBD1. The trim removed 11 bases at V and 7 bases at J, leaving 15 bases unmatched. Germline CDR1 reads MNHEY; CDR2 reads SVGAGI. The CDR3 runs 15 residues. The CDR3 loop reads CAGDSRDRGQWEQYF. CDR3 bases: TGTGCCGGTGACTCCCGGGACAGGGGGCAATGGGAGCAGTACTTC.

CDR3 DNA sequence: TGTGCCAGCAGTTATAGTGGGACTGGGGAAAAACTGTTTTTT. It specifies CASSYSGTGEKLFF. The chain employs TRBV27 and TRBJ1-4; the D gene is possibly TRBD1 (5 bases). The CDR3 covers 14 residues. Germline CDR1 reads MNHEY; CDR2 reads SMNVEV (reference sequence). V lost 4 bases, J lost 8 bases, and 14 bases lay in between.

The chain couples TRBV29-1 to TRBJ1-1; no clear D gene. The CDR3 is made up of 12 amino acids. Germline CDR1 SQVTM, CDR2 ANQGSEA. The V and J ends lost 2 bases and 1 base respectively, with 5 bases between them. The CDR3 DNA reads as TGCAGCGTTGAACGGGGGAACACTGAAGCTTTCTTT. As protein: CSVERGNTEAFF.

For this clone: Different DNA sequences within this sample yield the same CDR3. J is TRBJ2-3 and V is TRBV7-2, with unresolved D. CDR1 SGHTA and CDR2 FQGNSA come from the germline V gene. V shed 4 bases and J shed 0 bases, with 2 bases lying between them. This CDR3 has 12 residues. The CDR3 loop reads CASSSSTDTQYF. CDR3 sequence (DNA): TGTGCCAGCAGCTCAAGCACAGATACGCAGTATTTT.

The CDR3 DNA is TGTGCCAGCAGCTTGGTGGACAGGGGGCGGGGAGATACGCAGTATTTT. Its protein product is CASSLVDRGRGDTQYF. This rearrangement joins TRBV5-6 to TRBJ2-3, with 11 nucleotides matching TRBD1. Looked up from germline, CDR1 is SGHDT and CDR2 is YYEEEE. This CDR3 region has 16 residues. The junction had 5 bases not matched to a gene; V was cut back by 0 bases and J by 5 bases. The whole variable domain, remainder taken from reference TRBV5-6 and TRBJ2-3, is DAGVTQSPTHLIKTRGQQVTLRCSPKSGHDTVSWYQQALGQGPQFIFQYYEEEERQRGNFPDRFSGHQFPNYSSELNVNALLLGDSALYLCASSLVDRGRGDTQYFGPGTRLTVL.

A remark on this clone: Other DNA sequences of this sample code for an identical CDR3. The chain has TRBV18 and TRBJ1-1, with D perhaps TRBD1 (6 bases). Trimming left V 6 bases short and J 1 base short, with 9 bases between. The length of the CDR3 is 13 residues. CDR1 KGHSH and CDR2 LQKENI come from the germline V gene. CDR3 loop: CASSQGQNTEAFF. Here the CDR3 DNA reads TGTGCCAGCTCGCAGGGGCAGAACACTGAAGCTTTCTTT.